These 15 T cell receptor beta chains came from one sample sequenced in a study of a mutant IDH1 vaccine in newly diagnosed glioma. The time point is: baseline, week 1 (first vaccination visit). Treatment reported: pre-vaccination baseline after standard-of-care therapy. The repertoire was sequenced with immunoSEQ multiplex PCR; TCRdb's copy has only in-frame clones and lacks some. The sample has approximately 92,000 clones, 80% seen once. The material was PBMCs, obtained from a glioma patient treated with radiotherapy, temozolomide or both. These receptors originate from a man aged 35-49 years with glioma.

The CDR3, as DNA: TGTGCCAGCAGCGTGAGCGGGGCGACCTACGAGCAGTACTTC. It is translated as CASSVSGATYEQYF. The rearrangement joins TRBV11-3 to TRBJ2-7; 7 nucleotides agree with TRBD2. The CDR3 is made up of 14 amino acids. Germline trimming cut 5 bases from V and 2 bases from J; bases unmatched to any gene: 6. Germline V CDR1 and CDR2: SGHNT, YENEEA. The entire variable domain, with the rest obtained from reference TRBV11-3 and TRBJ2-7, is as follows: EAGVVQSPRYKIIEKKQPVAFWCNPISGHNTLYWYLQNLGQGPELLIRYENEEAVDDSQLPKDRFSAERLKGVDSTLKIQPAELGDSAVYLCASSVSGATYEQYFGPGTRLTVT.

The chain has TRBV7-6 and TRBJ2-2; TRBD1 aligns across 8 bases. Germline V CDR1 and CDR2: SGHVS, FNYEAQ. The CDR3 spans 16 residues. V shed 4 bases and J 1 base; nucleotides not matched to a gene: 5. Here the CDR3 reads CASSSSGGLNTGELFF. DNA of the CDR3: TGTGCCAGCAGCTCGTCAGGGGGCCTGAACACCGGGGAGCTGTTTTTT. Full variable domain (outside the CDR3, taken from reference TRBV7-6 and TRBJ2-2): GAGVSQSPRYKVTKRGQDVALRCDPISGHVSLYWYRQALGQGPEFLTYFNYEAQQDKSGLPNDRFSAERPEGSISTLTIQRTEQRDSAMYRCASSSSGGLNTGELFFGEGSRLTVL.

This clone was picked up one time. CDR3 nucleotides: TGTGCCAGCAGTATCCCGGGGCGAGGCCACAATGAGCAGTTCTTC. This gives the protein CASSIPGRGHNEQFF. The chain employs TRBV6-5 and TRBJ2-1; TRBD1 or TRBD2 may be the D gene (5 bases each). V was pared by 5 bases and J by 5 bases, with 16 bases between. The CDR3 length is 15 residues. Germline-derived CDR1 and CDR2 are MNHEY and SVGAGI.

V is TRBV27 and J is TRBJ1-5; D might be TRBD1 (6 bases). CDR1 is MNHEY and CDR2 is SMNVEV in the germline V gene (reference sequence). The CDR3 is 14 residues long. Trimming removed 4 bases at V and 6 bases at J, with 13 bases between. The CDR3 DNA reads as TGTGCCAGCAGTTGGGGGGCAGATAGTCAGCCCCAGCATTTT. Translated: CASSWGADSQPQHF.

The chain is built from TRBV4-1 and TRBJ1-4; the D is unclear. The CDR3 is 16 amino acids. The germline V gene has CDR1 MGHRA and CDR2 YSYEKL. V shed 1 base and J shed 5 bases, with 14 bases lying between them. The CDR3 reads CASSQGTVYSNEKLFF. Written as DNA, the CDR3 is TGCGCCAGCAGCCAAGGCACGGTGTACAGCAATGAAAAACTGTTTTTT.

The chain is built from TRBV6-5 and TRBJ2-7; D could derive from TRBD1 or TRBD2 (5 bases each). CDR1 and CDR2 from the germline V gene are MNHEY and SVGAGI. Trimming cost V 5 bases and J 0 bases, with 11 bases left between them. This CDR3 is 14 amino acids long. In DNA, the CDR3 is TGTGCCAGCAGTACAACCGGGACCTCCTACGAGCAGTACTTC. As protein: CASSTTGTSYEQYF.

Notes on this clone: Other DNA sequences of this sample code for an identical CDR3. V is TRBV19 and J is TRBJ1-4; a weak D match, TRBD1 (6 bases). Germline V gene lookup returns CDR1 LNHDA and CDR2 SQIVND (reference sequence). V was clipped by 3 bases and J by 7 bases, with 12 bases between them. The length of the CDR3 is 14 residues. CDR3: CASSIGQGREKLFF. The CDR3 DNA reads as TGTGCCAGTAGTATTGGGCAGGGGCGTGAAAAACTGTTTTTT.

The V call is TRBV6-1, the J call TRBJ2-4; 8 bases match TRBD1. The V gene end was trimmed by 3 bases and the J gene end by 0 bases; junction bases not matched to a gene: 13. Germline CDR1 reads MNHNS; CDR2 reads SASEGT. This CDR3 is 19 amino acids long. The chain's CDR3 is CASSDLSAGQGKAKNIQYF. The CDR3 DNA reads TGTGCCAGCAGTGATCTCAGCGCAGGACAGGGCAAAGCCAAAAACATTCAGTACTTC.

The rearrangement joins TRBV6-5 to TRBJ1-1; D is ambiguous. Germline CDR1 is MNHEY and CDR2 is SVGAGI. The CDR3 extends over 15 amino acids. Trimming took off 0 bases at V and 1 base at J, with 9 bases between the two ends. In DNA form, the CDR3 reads TGTGCCAGCAGTTACTCGATAAACGGGAACACTGAAGCTTTCTTT. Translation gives CASSYSINGNTEAFF.

This chain's CDR3 is CAISDSAGLLHNEQFF. The CDR3 region has the DNA TGTGCCATCAGTGACTCAGCGGGACTACTGCACAATGAGCAGTTCTTC. This sequence joins TRBV10-3 and TRBJ2-1, with 7 bases that match TRBD2. The germline V gene encodes CDR1 ENHRY and CDR2 SYGVKD. CDR3 length: 16 residues. V gave up 3 bases and J gave up 5 bases; unmatched junction bases: 10.

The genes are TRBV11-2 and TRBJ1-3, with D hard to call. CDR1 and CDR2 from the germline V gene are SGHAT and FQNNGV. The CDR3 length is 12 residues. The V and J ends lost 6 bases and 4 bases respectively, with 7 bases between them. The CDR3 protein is CASRIIGNTIYF. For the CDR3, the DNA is TGTGCCAGCAGGATCATAGGAAACACCATATATTTT.

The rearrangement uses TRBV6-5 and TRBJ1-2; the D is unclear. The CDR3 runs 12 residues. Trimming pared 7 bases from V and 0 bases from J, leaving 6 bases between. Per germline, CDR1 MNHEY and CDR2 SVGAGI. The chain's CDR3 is CASKEANYGYTF. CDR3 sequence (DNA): TGTGCCAGCAAAGAAGCTAACTATGGCTACACCTTC.

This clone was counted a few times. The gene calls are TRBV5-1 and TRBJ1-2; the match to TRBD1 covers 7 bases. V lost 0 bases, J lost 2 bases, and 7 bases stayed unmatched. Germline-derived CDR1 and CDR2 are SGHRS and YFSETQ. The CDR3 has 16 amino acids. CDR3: CASSLARQGVNYGYTF. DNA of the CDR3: TGCGCCAGCAGCTTGGCTAGACAGGGTGTGAACTATGGCTACACCTTC.

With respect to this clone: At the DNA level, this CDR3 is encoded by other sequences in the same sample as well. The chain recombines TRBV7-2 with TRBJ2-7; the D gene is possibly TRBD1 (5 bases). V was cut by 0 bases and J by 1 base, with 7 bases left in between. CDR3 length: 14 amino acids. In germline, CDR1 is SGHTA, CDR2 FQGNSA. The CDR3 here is CASSLARGSYEQYF. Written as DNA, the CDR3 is TGTGCCAGCAGCTTAGCTAGGGGATCCTACGAGCAGTACTTC.

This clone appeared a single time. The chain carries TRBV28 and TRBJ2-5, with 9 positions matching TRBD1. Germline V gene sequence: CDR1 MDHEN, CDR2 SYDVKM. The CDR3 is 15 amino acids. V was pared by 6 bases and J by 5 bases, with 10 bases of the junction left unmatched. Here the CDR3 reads CASRLAQGAGETQYF. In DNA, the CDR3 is TGTGCCAGCAGACTAGCACAGGGGGCCGGGGAGACCCAGTACTTC.